This T cell receptor beta chain was retrieved from a study of CD8+ T cells in alopecia areata. RNA was isolated and reverse transcribed to cDNA, the sequencing template. Only in-frame clones appear in the TCRdb table, and some are missing; sequencing was by immunoSEQ multiplex PCR. The sample consists of 190,000 or so clones, about three fifths of them appearing once. Treatment described: oral pan-JAK inhibitor, 5-10 mg twice daily. Individuals with alopecia areata gave both lesional scalp punch biopsies and peripheral blood for collection. T lymphocytes (CD4+ and CD8+) were sorted from PBMCs. The V gene's germline CDR1 is ENHRY and CDR2 SYGVKD. Trimming removed 6 bases from V and 2 bases from J; junction bases left unmatched: 9. CDR3 length: 15 amino acids.

This TCR was sampled from a human donor with alopecia areata. The chain combines TRBV10-3 with TRBJ2-7; 8 bases agree with TRBD2. The sample here was CD8+ T cells sorted from blood, taken at week 24, from a patient treated with tofacitinib. The CDR3 reads CAIRGTSRIPYEQYF. DNA for the CDR3: TGTGCCATCAGGGGGACTAGTCGGATCCCCTACGAGCAGTACTTC.